This T cell receptor beta chain comes out of a study of T cells in narcolepsy. Study-level findings and limits: Same-patient CSF and blood CD4+ T cell clonotypes included HCRT-specific and TRIB2-specific autoreactive ones. Autoreactive clonotypes reportedly recurred in blood of same and different patients, not controls.

A word on this clone: Its antigen is not known.

The data were produced by immunoSEQ multiplex PCR, yet TCRdb's version contains in-frame clones alone and is incomplete. The table records 36,000 or so clones, about 85% of them present only once. The CDR3 is 13 amino acids. Trimming took 5 bases from V and 4 from J, leaving 11 bases between them. The germline V gene encodes CDR1 SGHTA and CDR2 FQGTGA. This sequence originates from a human donor with narcolepsy. Sequenced: CD45RA- memory CD4+ T cells from PBMCs. The V gene is TRBV7-3, the J gene TRBJ1-1; D uncertain. In nucleotides, the CDR3 is TGTGCCAGCAGCAACAGAAAAGGCACTGAAGCTTTCTTT. Amino acid sequence: CASSNRKGTEAFF.